These T cell receptor beta chains were read from a single sample in a study of CD8 T cells in ankylosing spondylitis. In TCRdb, the 5' RACE reads were re-called with MiXCR into one record per CDR3 protein. The table includes tens of thousands of distinct CDR3 sequences, around 2.9% detected once. What was sequenced was blood, either unsorted or a sorted T cell fraction (not recorded which). The source is a male donor with ankylosing spondylitis or in good health (not recorded which). Both conserved end residues are part of each CDR3. D genes are given only for firm matches. For some rows the clone size is stated as once, few or many, or as a class when expanded; others skip it.

V	D	size	J	length	CDR3	DNA
TRBV9	TRBD2	-	TRBJ2-7	16	CASSVGMTSVPYEQYF	TGTGCCAGCAGCGTAGGTATGACTAGCGTCCCTTACGAGCAGTACTTC
TRBV9	-	-	TRBJ2-5	12	CASSANLETQYF	TGTGCCAGCAGCGCAAATTTGGAGACCCAGTACTTC
TRBV9	TRBD1	many	TRBJ2-2	15	CASSVTGRPGGELFF	TGTGCCAGCAGCGTGACAGGGCGCCCGGGCGGGGAGCTGTTTTTT
TRBV9	TRBD1	many	TRBJ2-7	14	CASSPGQGEVEQYF	TGTGCCAGCAGCCCCGGACAGGGGGAGGTCGAGCAGTACTTC
TRBV9	-	many	TRBJ1-2	13	CASSPTSNYGYTF	TGTGCCAGCAGCCCAACCAGTAACTATGGCTACACCTTC
TRBV9	-	few	TRBJ2-7	15	CASSPSRDSSYEQYF	TGTGCCAGCAGCCCCAGCCGAGACAGCTCCTACGAGCAGTACTTC
TRBV6-1	-	many	TRBJ1-4	13	CATRSLTHEKLFF	TGTGCCACCCGCAGCCTGACTCATGAAAAACTGTTTTTT
TRBV9	TRBD2	many	TRBJ2-1	17	CASSVELAGGSYNEQFF	TGTGCCAGCAGCGTAGAACTAGCGGGTGGATCCTACAATGAGCAGTTCTTC
TRBV9	TRBD1	many	TRBJ2-5	15	CASSVGDRGGETQYF	TGTGCCAGCAGCGTAGGCGACAGGGGTGGGGAGACCCAGTACTTC
TRBV9	-	many	TRBJ2-2	13	CASSVGATGELFF	TGTGCCAGCAGCGTGGGGGCCACCGGGGAGCTGTTTTTT
TRBV9	-	many	TRBJ2-2	16	CASSVSAVPNTGELFF	TGTGCCAGCAGCGTATCTGCGGTCCCGAACACCGGGGAGCTGTTTTTT
TRBV9	-	many	TRBJ1-2	13	CASSSGLGEGYTF	TGTGCCAGCAGCTCGGGCCTTGGGGAAGGCTACACCTTC
TRBV9	TRBD2	many	TRBJ2-5	15	CASSPRGAGEETQYF	TGTGCCAGCAGCCCTAGAGGGGCGGGAGAGGAGACCCAGTACTTC
TRBV9	-	many	TRBJ2-3	15	CASSMDGSSTDTQYF	TGTGCCAGCAGCATGGACGGATCTAGCACAGATACGCAGTATTTT
TRBV9	TRBD1	many	TRBJ2-1	15	CASSVTGTGYNEQFF	TGTGCCAGCAGCGTTACCGGGACAGGGTACAATGAGCAGTTCTTC
TRBV9	TRBD1	many	TRBJ1-2	15	CASSIGQGSFYGYTF	TGTGCCAGCAGCATTGGACAGGGGAGTTTTTATGGCTACACCTTC
TRBV9	-	many	TRBJ2-3	16	CASSITAWDRGDTQYF	TGTGCCAGCAGCATAACCGCGTGGGACCGCGGGGATACGCAGTATTTT
TRBV9	-	many	TRBJ1-5	13	CASSVGPTQPQHF	TGTGCCAGCAGCGTAGGGCCCACTCAGCCCCAGCATTTT
TRBV9	-	many	TRBJ2-2	13	CASGQTNTGELFF	TGTGCCAGTGGGCAGACGAACACCGGGGAGCTGTTTTTT
TRBV9	-	many	TRBJ2-6	15	CASSVGLEGANVLTF	TGTGCCAGCAGCGTCGGCCTTGAAGGGGCCAACGTCCTGACTTTC
TRBV9	TRBD1	many	TRBJ2-2	15	CASGRQGGNTGELFF	TGTGCCAGCGGACGACAGGGTGGGAACACCGGGGAGCTGTTTTTT
TRBV21-1	-	many	TRBJ2-5	15	CASSELRWGEETQYF	TGTGCCAGCAGCGAACTTCGCTGGGGAGAAGAGACCCAGTACTTC
TRBV9	TRBD2	many	TRBJ2-1	16	CASSVPGLAGGVEQFF	TGTGCCAGCAGCGTACCGGGACTAGCGGGAGGGGTTGAGCAGTTCTTC
TRBV9	-	many	TRBJ2-1	15	CASSPLSNQRYEQFF	TGTGCCAGCAGCCCACTAAGCAACCAGAGGTATGAGCAGTTCTTC
TRBV9	-	many	TRBJ2-5	15	CASSALARRTETQYF	TGTGCCAGCAGCGCACTAGCCCGAAGGACGGAGACCCAGTACTTC
TRBV9	-	many	TRBJ1-1	13	CASSVEGRTEAFF	TGTGCCAGCAGCGTAGAAGGCCGAACTGAAGCTTTCTTT
TRBV9	-	many	TRBJ2-1	14	CASSVVSSSGEQFF	TGTGCCAGCAGCGTAGTGTCTAGCAGTGGTGAGCAGTTCTTC
TRBV9	-	many	TRBJ1-2	14	CASSVDATGYGYTF	TGTGCCAGCAGCGTAGACGCGACAGGCTATGGCTACACCTTC
TRBV9	-	many	TRBJ2-2	14	CASSVEIGTGELFF	TGTGCCAGCAGCGTAGAAATTGGCACCGGGGAGCTGTTTTTT
TRBV9	-	many	TRBJ2-1	14	CASSVELAVHEQFF	TGTGCCAGCAGCGTAGAATTAGCGGTTCATGAGCAGTTCTTC
TRBV9	-	few	TRBJ2-3	16	CASSVAVAPSTDTQYF	TGTGCCAGCAGCGTAGCTGTAGCGCCTAGCACAGATACGCAGTATTTT
TRBV9	-	few	TRBJ2-7	15	CASSPRGGVSYEQYF	TGTGCCAGCAGCCCAAGGGGGGGAGTAAGCTACGAGCAGTACTTC
TRBV9	-	many	TRBJ2-3	12	CASSRVGNTQYF	TGTGCCAGCAGCAGGGTTGGGAATACGCAGTATTTT
TRBV9	TRBD1	few	TRBJ2-7	15	CASSPGTGGANEQYF	TGTGCCAGCAGCCCCGGGACAGGGGGGGCCAACGAGCAGTACTTC
TRBV5-1	-	many	TRBJ1-5	12	CASSFGKRHQHF	TGCGCCAGCAGCTTCGGGAAAAGGCACCAGCATTTT
TRBV9	-	many	TRBJ2-1	15	CASSVVATGNNEQFF	TGTGCCAGCAGCGTAGTTGCGACAGGAAACAATGAGCAGTTCTTC
TRBV9	-	-	TRBJ1-2	15	CASSVASDANYGYTF	TGTGCCAGCAGCGTAGCTTCCGATGCTAACTATGGCTACACCTTC
TRBV9	-	many	TRBJ2-7	17	CASSVGIAPDALYEQYF	TGTGCCAGCAGCGTAGGGATAGCGCCCGACGCTCTCTACGAGCAGTACTTC
TRBV9	-	many	TRBJ1-3	17	CASSADLGYRSGNTIYF	TGTGCCAGCAGCGCTGACCTGGGATATCGCTCTGGAAACACCATATATTTT
TRBV9	-	many	TRBJ2-2	17	CASSTEIGYHATGELFF	TGTGCCAGCAGCACAGAGATTGGCTACCACGCCACCGGGGAGCTGTTTTTT
TRBV9	-	many	TRBJ2-7	15	CASSVAPGAAYEQYF	TGTGCCAGCAGCGTAGCCCCGGGAGCAGCCTACGAGCAGTACTTC
TRBV9	TRBD2	many	TRBJ2-3	16	CASSVGPAGGLNTQYF	TGTGCCAGCAGCGTAGGGCCAGCGGGAGGGCTAAATACGCAGTATTTT
TRBV6-4	-	many	TRBJ1-3	15	CASEWDGSSGNTIYF	TGTGCCAGTGAATGGGACGGGAGCTCTGGAAACACCATATATTTT
TRBV9	TRBD2	many	TRBJ2-2	17	CASSVAASGSGAGELFF	TGTGCCAGCAGCGTAGCGGCTAGCGGGAGTGGGGCCGGGGAGCTGTTTTTT
TRBV9	TRBD2	many	TRBJ2-1	15	CASSGGTSGYNEQFF	TGTGCCAGCAGCGGGGGGACTAGCGGCTACAATGAGCAGTTCTTC
TRBV9	-	many	TRBJ2-2	13	CASSFTITGELFF	TGTGCCAGCAGCTTCACCATTACCGGGGAGCTGTTTTTT
TRBV9	TRBD2	many	TRBJ2-7	15	CASSVEGLAGNEQYF	TGTGCCAGCAGCGTAGAGGGACTAGCGGGAAACGAGCAGTACTTC
TRBV9	TRBD2	many	TRBJ2-1	16	CASSVVASGSRNEQFF	TGTGCCAGCAGCGTAGTTGCGAGCGGGAGTCGGAATGAGCAGTTCTTC